This T cell receptor (beta chain) was retrieved from a study of T-cell memory formation after mild COVID-19. Turning to the study itself: TCR clusters largely stayed donor specific. The study, taken as a whole, reports: Chiefly within CM and EM were the contracting CD4+ clones; CD8+ ones were within EMRA. In pre-infection memory, a portion of responding clones appeared, which suggested that cross-reactive memory joined.

5'RACE primed from the constant segment yielded TCR alpha and TCR beta cDNA libraries bearing sample barcodes and UMIs. Each CDR3 protein gets one entry after TCRdb re-called the 5' RACE reads with MiXCR. The sample shows 250,000 or so distinct CDR3 sequences, roughly 17% of them seen only once. In its sample, this clonotype was seen many times. Its antigen remains unknown. The source of this sequence is a man aged 18-30 years who had mild COVID-19 (a few samples of this study predate the infection). Cell type and time point are not known. Sequenced: PBMCs or a T cell subset sorted from them (not recorded which).

CDR3 DNA sequence: TGTGCCAGCAGTCTGGCGGCCCACGGCTACACCTTC. This sequence encodes CASSLAAHGYTF. J is TRBJ1-2 and V is TRBV12-3 or TRBV12-4, with D unresolved. V was pared by 5 bases and J by 8 bases, with 12 bases between. The CDR3 covers 12 residues.